The next 14 T cell receptor beta chains were all read from a single sample in a study of vaccination and CD4 T cells after COVID-19. These receptors have no known antigen. Stated treatment: roughly 10-day PBMC culture with coronavirus spike peptide pools or control peptides (ViraFEST assay). The unexposed donor's CD4+ T cells were collected before the COVID-19 pandemic (2011-2018). The Oncomine TCR Beta short-read assay was what sequenced the DNA obtained from cultured CD4+ T cells. TCRdb processed the PCR reads anew with MiXCR; each CDR3 protein has one entry. Of some 9,700 distinct CDR3 sequences in the sample, around 60% were seen once. Material for sequencing was CD4+ T cells from blood, cultured in vitro. The receptors were sampled from a human donor in good health.

Only a few counts were recorded for this clonotype. J is TRBJ1-1 and V is TRBV5-1; TRBD1 matches 10 bases. This CDR3 is 16 amino acids long. V shed 6 bases, J shed 4 bases, and the junction held 12 bases outside the gene matches. Germline V gene lookup returns CDR1 SGHRS and CDR2 YFSETQ. CDR3 region: CASTLLTGGSSTEAFF. The CDR3, as DNA: TGCGCCAGCACACTCCTGACAGGGGGCTCGAGCACTGAAGCTTTCTTT.

The CDR3 nucleotides are TGTGCCAGCAGCCGATCCGACCGGTTAAACACAGATACGCAGTATTTT. This sequence encodes CASSRSDRLNTDTQYF. The gene calls are TRBV7-2 and TRBJ2-3; D remains ambiguous. V was trimmed by 5 bases and J by 2 bases, leaving 17 bases between them. There are 16 residues in the CDR3. Germline CDR1 and CDR2: SGHTA and FQGNSA.

This rearrangement joins TRBV20-1 to TRBJ2-7; 10 bases match TRBD2. Germline V gene lookup returns CDR1 DFQATT and CDR2 SNEGSKA (reference sequence). The CDR3 is made up of 17 amino acids. V lost 0 bases to trimming and J lost 4 bases; unmatched junction nucleotides: 12. CDR3 loop: CSARDRLAGVGGYEQYF. The CDR3 DNA reads as TGCAGTGCTAGAGATCGGCTAGCGGGAGTTGGTGGGTACGAGCAGTACTTC.

This clonotype was counted a few times. The chain carries TRBV28 and TRBJ2-3, with D possibly matching TRBD1 (5 bases). Germline V gene lookup returns CDR1 MDHEN and CDR2 SYDVKM. The CDR3 has 16 amino acids. Trimming shortened V by 6 bases and J by 0 bases, and 16 bases separated the two germline ends. The DNA of the CDR3 is TGTGCCAGCAGCTACTTCCGCGACAGCAGCACAGATACGCAGTATTTT. Its protein product is CASSYFRDSSTDTQYF.

This chain connects TRBV7-2 to TRBJ1-3, with D unclear. Germline V gene sequence: CDR1 SGHTA, CDR2 FQGNSA. Trimming took 1 base from V and 7 from J, leaving 11 bases between them. CDR3 length: 14 residues. The CDR3 spells CASSLVGNRNTIYF. Here the CDR3 DNA reads TGTGCCAGCAGCTTAGTAGGGAATAGGAACACCATATATTTT.

This rearrangement joins TRBV10-1 to TRBJ1-5, with a possible D match to TRBD1 (5 bases). The germline CDR1 and CDR2 sequences are WNHNN and SYGVQD (reference sequence). This CDR3 is 13 amino acids long. V lost 0 bases and J 6 bases, leaving 6 bases between the germline ends. The CDR3 DNA sequence: TGCGCCAGCAGTGAGTCTGGGGGTCAGCCCCAGCATTTT. Protein: CASSESGGQPQHF.

The CDR3 is CASSEATDWYGYTF. For the CDR3, the DNA is TGTGCCAGCAGTGAAGCAACAGATTGGTATGGCTACACCTTC. The chain has TRBV6-1 and TRBJ1-2, with unresolved D. The CDR3 extends over 14 amino acids. Trimming cost V 0 bases and J 5 bases, with 10 bases left between them. Germline CDR1 is MNHNS and CDR2 is SASEGT.

The V gene is TRBV7-9, the J gene TRBJ1-1; D perhaps matches TRBD1 (5 bases). Trimming cost V 5 bases and J 1 base, with 11 bases left between them. Looked up from germline, CDR1 is SEHNR and CDR2 is FQNEAQ (reference sequence). This CDR3 is 14 amino acids long. The CDR3 loop reads CASSPGGTNTEAFF. The CDR3 coding sequence is TGTGCCAGCAGCCCCGGAGGGACGAACACTGAAGCTTTCTTT.

Only a few counts were recorded for this clonotype. The J gene is TRBJ1-2, the V gene TRBV4-1, with D perhaps TRBD1 (5 bases). Germline CDR1 is MGHRA and CDR2 is YSYEKL. This CDR3 comprises 13 residues. V lost 1 base and J 7 bases, leaving 10 bases between the germline ends. The CDR3 is CASSQVGVGGYTF. The CDR3 bases are TGCGCCAGCAGCCAAGTGGGGGTTGGTGGCTACACCTTC.

The chain couples TRBV2 to TRBJ1-5; 8 bases are a match to TRBD1. Germline V gene sequence: CDR1 SNHLY, CDR2 FYNNEI. The CDR3 is 15 residues long. The V gene end was trimmed by 2 bases and the J gene end by 3 bases; junction bases not matched to a gene: 3. The CDR3: CASSERQGANQPQHF. The CDR3 DNA reads as TGTGCCAGCAGTGAACGGCAGGGGGCCAATCAGCCCCAGCATTTT.

This chain joins TRBV7-2 and TRBJ2-7; no clear D gene. Per the germline V gene, CDR1 is SGHTA and CDR2 is FQGNSA. V lost 3 bases, J lost 4 bases, and 7 bases lay in between. The CDR3 is 12 residues long. As DNA, the CDR3 is TGTGCCAGCAGCTTCTACGGGTACGAGCAGTACTTC. Protein sequence: CASSFYGYEQYF. The full variable domain, rest sourced from reference TRBV7-2 and TRBJ2-7, is GAGVSQSPSNKVTEKGKDVELRCDPISGHTALYWYRQSLGQGLEFLIYFQGNSAPDKSGLPSDRFSAERTGGSVSTLTIQRTQQEDSAVYLCASSFYGYEQYFGPGTRLTVT.

V is TRBV20-1 and J is TRBJ2-7, with 7 bases matching TRBD2. CDR3 length equals 13 residues. Trimming at V came to 0 bases and at J to 5 bases, leaving 4 bases not matched to a gene. From germline, CDR1 is DFQATT and CDR2 SNEGSKA (reference sequence). In nucleotides, the CDR3 is TGCAGTGCTAGAGATCTAGCGGTGGACGAGCAGTACTTC. This sequence encodes CSARDLAVDEQYF.

The table lists this clonotype with a few counts. The rearrangement uses TRBV20-1 and TRBJ2-3; 12 bases are a match to TRBD2. Germline CDR1 DFQATT, CDR2 SNEGSKA (reference sequence). The CDR3 is 15 amino acids. J gave up 4 bases and V 4 bases, and 6 bases lay outside the gene matches. CDR3 in amino acids: CSANRLAGAADTQYF. As DNA, the CDR3 is TGCAGTGCTAACCGACTAGCGGGGGCGGCAGATACGCAGTATTTT.

This chain joins TRBV21-1 and TRBJ1-5. TRBV21-1 is given as a pseudogene. The CDR3 totals 14 residues. The CDR3 here is CASSKKTSDQPQHF. The CDR3 DNA follows: TGTGCCAGCAGCAAAAAGACCTCAGATCAGCCCCAGCATTTT.